These 15 T cell receptor beta chains were all obtained from the same sample, sequenced in a study of Graves' ophthalmopathy and Graves' hyperthyroidism. Amplification of TCR beta CDR3 regions used RNA transcripts. RT-PCR was first run with HTBI primers, then multiplex PCR in a second round. One entry per CDR3 protein, called by TCRdb with MiXCR from the multiplex PCR reads. The table shows 170,000 or so distinct CDR3 sequences, with roughly two fifths occurring only once. The sequenced material came from peripheral blood. The receptors derive from a woman aged 40 to 49 with Graves' ophthalmopathy.

The chain couples TRBV11-3 to TRBJ2-7; 11 nucleotides agree with TRBD2. Germline V gives CDR1 SGHNT, CDR2 YENEEA. The CDR3 totals 15 residues. V was clipped by 5 bases and J by 4 bases; unmatched bases: 7. The chain's CDR3 is CASSNIAGGEYEQYF. The CDR3 coding sequence is TGTGCCAGCAGCAATATAGCGGGAGGGGAATACGAGCAGTACTTC.

In its sample, this clonotype was seen a few times. V and J are TRBV28 and TRBJ2-5; 11 bases line up with TRBD2. The CDR3 has 14 residues. CDR1 is MDHEN, CDR2 SYDVKM, per germline. The V and J ends lost 6 bases and 5 bases, in that order; junction bases with no gene match: 5. The CDR3 DNA is TGTGCCAGCAGACTAGCGGGAGTACAGGAGACCCAGTACTTC. Protein: CASRLAGVQETQYF.

V and J are TRBV28 and TRBJ2-7, with a tentative D call TRBD1 (6 bases). The V end was cut by 6 bases, the J end by 2 bases, with 14 bases between. This CDR3 spans 14 amino acids. The V gene's germline CDR1 is MDHEN and CDR2 SYDVKM. DNA for the CDR3: TGTGCCAGCAGCGTTGACAGGATTCCCTACGAGCAGTACTTC. This encodes CASSVDRIPYEQYF. Full variable domain (rest looked up from reference TRBV28 and TRBJ2-7): DVKVTQSSRYLVKRTGEKVFLECVQDMDHENMFWYRQDPGLGLRLIYFSYDVKMKEKGDIPEGYSVSREKKERFSLILESASTNQTSMYLCASSVDRIPYEQYFGPGTRLTVT.

This clonotype was recorded many times. The gene calls are TRBV11-2 and TRBJ2-6; D may be TRBD1 (6 bases). This CDR3 region has 16 residues. Germline V gene lookup returns CDR1 SGHAT and CDR2 FQNNGV. V shed 5 bases and J shed 2 bases, with 13 bases lying between them. The CDR3, as DNA: TGTGCCAGCAGCGCGCATGGGGGCGCTGGGGCCAACGTCCTGACTTTC. It specifies CASSAHGGAGANVLTF.

This chain connects TRBV12-3 or TRBV12-4 to TRBJ1-3; no clear D gene. V was clipped by 2 bases and J by 2 bases, with 7 bases between them. This CDR3 has 14 amino acids. The CDR3, as DNA: TGTGCCAGCAGTTTAATGGCGACTGGAAACACCATATATTTT. This sequence encodes CASSLMATGNTIYF.

This clonotype turned up a few times. The rearrangement uses TRBV6-4 and TRBJ2-2; D gene uncertain. Trimming shortened V by 2 bases and J by 8 bases, and 9 bases separated the two germline ends. Germline V gene sequence: CDR1 MRHNA, CDR2 SNTAGT. The CDR3 consists of 13 residues. This CDR3 is CASSDERMGELFF. CDR3 coding DNA: TGTGCCAGCAGTGACGAGAGGATGGGGGAGCTGTTTTTT.

The V and J genes are TRBV28 and TRBJ2-7, with 7 nucleotides matching TRBD1. This CDR3 is built from 16 residues. In germline, CDR1 is MDHEN, CDR2 SYDVKM. The junction had 8 bases not matched to a gene; V was cut back by 3 bases and J by 0 bases. Here the CDR3 DNA reads TGTGCCAGCAGTTTGGGGACAGTCTCGGTCTCCTACGAGCAGTACTTC. Translated: CASSLGTVSVSYEQYF.

The table lists this clonotype with many counts. The chain recombines TRBV12-3 or TRBV12-4 with TRBJ2-4, with D perhaps matching TRBD2 (7 bases). CDR3 length equals 13 residues. V lost 3 bases, J lost 6 bases, and 9 bases lay in between. CDR3 region: CASSFGGANIQYF. The CDR3 nucleotides read TGTGCCAGCAGTTTTGGGGGGGCAAACATTCAGTACTTC.

This clonotype was recorded once. The V and J genes are TRBV7-2 and TRBJ2-2; 9 bases agree with TRBD2. V lost 6 bases, J lost 10 bases, and 12 bases stayed unmatched. Per the germline V gene, CDR1 is SGHTA and CDR2 is FQGNSA. CDR3 size: 15 residues. The CDR3 protein is CASSLRLAVVEELFF. The CDR3 bases are TGTGCCAGCAGTTTACGACTAGCGGTCGTCGAGGAGCTGTTTTTT.

The V gene is TRBV7-2, the J gene TRBJ2-2; 8 nucleotides agree with TRBD2. Germline V gives CDR1 SGHTA, CDR2 FQGNSA. V was clipped by 7 bases and J by 9 bases; unmatched bases: 4. This CDR3 spans 12 amino acids. CDR3 DNA sequence: TGTGCCAGCACCCGGGGGGGGCGGGAGCTGTTTTTT. Residues: CASTRGGRELFF.

The chain links TRBV29-1 to TRBJ2-7; 8 bases are a match to TRBD2. V was clipped by 4 bases and J by 2 bases; unmatched bases: 7. The CDR3 is made up of 14 amino acids. CDR1 and CDR2 (germline): SQVTM, ANQGSEA. CDR3 loop: CSVVDSGGTYEQYF. CDR3 DNA sequence: TGCAGCGTTGTTGACAGCGGGGGAACCTACGAGCAGTACTTC.

This clonotype was seen once. V usage is TRBV28 and J usage is TRBJ2-7; no clear D gene. Trimming left V 3 bases short and J 0 bases short, with 12 bases between. The CDR3 has 15 amino acids. CDR1 MDHEN and CDR2 SYDVKM come from the germline V gene. CDR3 in DNA: TGTGCCAGCAGTTTTGTGGGCACCCACTCCTACGAGCAGTACTTC. Translated, it gives CASSFVGTHSYEQYF.

The table lists this clonotype with many counts. The genes are TRBV27 and TRBJ1-5; D not resolved. V lost 0 bases and J 3 bases, leaving 12 bases between the germline ends. This CDR3 region has 16 residues. Germline V lookup: CDR1 MNHEY, CDR2 SMNVEV (reference sequence). The DNA of the CDR3 is TGTGCCAGCAGTTTATCCCGGGGTGAGGTCAATCAGCCCCAGCATTTT. Residues: CASSLSRGEVNQPQHF.

This clonotype was detected only a few times. J is TRBJ2-2 and V is TRBV6-2 or TRBV6-3; D is possibly TRBD1 or TRBD2 (5 bases each). Trimming cost V 5 bases and J 8 bases, with 18 bases left between them. This CDR3 is 15 amino acids long. Germline V lookup: CDR1 MNHEY, CDR2 SVGEGT. CDR3 loop: CASSKHTRGSGELFF. In nucleotides, the CDR3 is TGTGCCAGCAGTAAACACACTAGGGGATCAGGGGAGCTGTTTTTT.

The chain combines TRBV12-3 or TRBV12-4 with TRBJ1-2, with D perhaps TRBD1 (5 bases). Trimming took 5 bases from V and 5 from J, leaving 15 bases between them. CDR3 size: 14 residues. The CDR3 is CASSPNQGVYGYTF. The DNA for the CDR3 is TGTGCCAGCAGTCCTAACCAGGGAGTTTATGGCTACACCTTC.